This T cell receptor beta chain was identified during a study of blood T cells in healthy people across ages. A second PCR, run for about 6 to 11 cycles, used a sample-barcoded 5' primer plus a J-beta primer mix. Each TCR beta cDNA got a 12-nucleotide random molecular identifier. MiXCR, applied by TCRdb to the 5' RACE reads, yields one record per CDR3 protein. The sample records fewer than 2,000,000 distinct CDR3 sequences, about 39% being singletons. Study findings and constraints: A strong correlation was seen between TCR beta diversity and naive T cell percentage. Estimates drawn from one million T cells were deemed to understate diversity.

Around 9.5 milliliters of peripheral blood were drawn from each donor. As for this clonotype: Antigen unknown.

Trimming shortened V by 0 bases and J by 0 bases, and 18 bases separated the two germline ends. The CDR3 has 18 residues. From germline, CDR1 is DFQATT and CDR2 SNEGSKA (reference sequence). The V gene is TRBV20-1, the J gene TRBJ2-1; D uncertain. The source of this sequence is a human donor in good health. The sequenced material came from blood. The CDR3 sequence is CSARESRRAHSSYNEQFF. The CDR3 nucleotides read TGCAGTGCTAGAGAATCTCGTAGGGCACACAGCTCCTACAATGAGCAGTTCTTC.